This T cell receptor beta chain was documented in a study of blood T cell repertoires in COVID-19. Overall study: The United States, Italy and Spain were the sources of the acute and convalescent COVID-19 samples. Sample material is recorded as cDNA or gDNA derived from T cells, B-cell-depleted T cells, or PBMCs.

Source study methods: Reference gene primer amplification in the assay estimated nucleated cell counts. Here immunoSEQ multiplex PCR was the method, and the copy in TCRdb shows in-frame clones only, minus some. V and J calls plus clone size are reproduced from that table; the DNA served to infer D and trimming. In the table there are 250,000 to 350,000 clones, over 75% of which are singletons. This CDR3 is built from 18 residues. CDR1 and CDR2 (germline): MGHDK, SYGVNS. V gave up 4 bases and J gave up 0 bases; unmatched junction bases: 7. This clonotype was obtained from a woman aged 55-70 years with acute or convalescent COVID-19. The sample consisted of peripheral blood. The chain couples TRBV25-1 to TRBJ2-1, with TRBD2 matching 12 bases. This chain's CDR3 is CASSVRLAGGSSYNEQFF. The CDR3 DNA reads TGTGCCAGCAGTGTACGGCTAGCGGGGGGGAGCTCCTACAATGAGCAGTTCTTC.